This is a list of T cell receptor beta chains from one sample in a study of T cells in narcolepsy. Profiling relied on immunoSEQ multiplex PCR, and the TCRdb table lists in-frame clones only, not all of them. The sample carries some 30,000 clones, about 89% recorded once. Input material: memory (CD45RA-) CD4+ T cells from blood. The receptors here all came from a human donor in good health. Both conserved end residues are part of each CDR3. D genes are given only for firm matches. The size field is filled for only some rows; it gives once, few, many or a size class.

NA TRBJ1-2 TRBV29-1 NA CSVALLGRALHGYTF TGCAGCGTGGCCCTCCTGGGCAGGGCCCTTCATGGCTACACCTTC
TRBD1 TRBJ2-7 TRBV5-4 NA CASSLGTGGTYEQYF TGTGCCAGCAGCTTGGGTACAGGGGGGACCTACGAGCAGTACTTC
TRBD2 TRBJ2-3 TRBV15 NA CATSRGQREGRDTQYF TGTGCCACCAGCAGAGGCCAGCGGGAGGGCCGTGATACGCAGTATTTT
NA TRBJ1-5 TRBV5-5 NA CASSLVTVGNQPQHF TGTGCCAGCAGCTTGGTGACAGTTGGAAATCAGCCCCAGCATTTT
NA TRBJ1-1 TRBV19 NA CASTSGGGLNTEAFF TGTGCCAGTACCTCCGGGGGCGGGTTGAACACTGAAGCTTTCTTT
TRBD1 TRBJ1-1 TRBV6-1 NA CASKQGATTEAFF TGTGCCAGCAAACAGGGGGCGACTACTGAAGCTTTCTTT
NA TRBJ1-5 TRBV15 NA CATSKGDQPQHF TGTGCCACCAGCAAAGGGGATCAGCCCCAGCATTTT
NA TRBJ2-5 TRBV30 NA CACHGTSGRETQYF TGTGCCTGCCACGGGACATCGGGACGAGAGACCCAGTACTTC
TRBD1 TRBJ1-2 TRBV6-1 few CASSEALGQGGYGYTF TGTGCCAGCAGTGAAGCGCTGGGACAGGGGGGTTATGGCTACACCTTC
NA TRBJ1-1 TRBV19 NA CASSIDQGSARAFF TGTGCCAGTAGTATTGATCAGGGATCGGCGCGTGCTTTCTTT
NA TRBJ2-2 TRBV7-3 few CASSRTGDRAGELFF TGTGCCAGCAGTCGGACGGGCGATAGGGCCGGGGAGCTGTTTTTT
NA TRBJ2-1 TRBV2 NA CASRIDNNEQFF TGTGCCAGCCGGATCGACAACAATGAGCAGTTCTTC
TRBD1 TRBJ2-5 TRBV19 NA CASSMGDRVTQETQYF TGTGCCAGTAGTATGGGGGACAGGGTAACACAAGAGACCCAGTACTTC
NA TRBJ1-3 TRBV7-8 NA CASSLYQGSSGNTIYF TGTGCCAGCAGCTTATATCAAGGGTCCTCTGGAAACACCATATATTTT
NA TRBJ2-7 TRBV7-9 NA CASSPGPPLSYEQYF TGTGCCAGCAGCCCCGGCCCGCCCCTTTCCTACGAGCAGTACTTC
TRBD1 TRBJ2-5 TRBV15 NA CATSRGGGTGVEQYF TGTGCCACCAGCAGAGGCGGGGGGACAGGGGTTGAGCAGTACTTC
NA TRBJ1-2 TRBV7-2 NA CASSLEGQAGYGYTF TGTGCCAGCAGCTTAGAGGGGCAGGCTGGATATGGCTACACCTTC
TRBD2 TRBJ2-5 TRBV10-3 NA CAISEKGGLEETQYF TGTGCCATCAGTGAGAAGGGAGGGCTCGAAGAGACCCAGTACTTC
TRBD1 TRBJ1-5 TRBV6-5 once CASRADRGLNQPQHF TGTGCCAGCAGAGCGGACAGGGGCCTCAATCAGCCCCAGCATTTT
NA TRBJ1-1 TRBV10-3 few CAIRGPVTEAFF TGTGCCATCAGGGGCCCCGTAACTGAAGCTTTCTTT
TRBD1 TRBJ1-2 TRBV5-1 NA CASSPTGNYGYTF TGCGCCAGCAGCCCGACAGGGAACTATGGCTACACCTTC
NA TRBJ1-5 TRBV7-8 NA CASSSARRGVQPQHF TGTGCCAGCAGCTCCGCCCGAAGGGGGGTTCAGCCCCAGCATTTT
NA TRBJ2-3 TRBV7-3 NA CASSLTGLPTDTQYF TGTGCCAGCAGCTTAACGGGACTCCCCACAGATACGCAGTATTTT
TRBD1 TRBJ2-2 TRBV18 NA CASSRDSYTGELFF TGTGCCAGCTCACGGGACAGTTACACCGGGGAGCTGTTTTTT
TRBD2 TRBJ2-3 TRBV7-9 NA CASSPPLAGATDTQYF TGTGCCAGTAGCCCTCCACTAGCGGGGGCGACAGATACGCAGTATTTT
TRBD1 TRBJ1-5 TRBV28 once CASSGRQGPNQPQHF TGTGCCAGCAGTGGCCGACAGGGACCCAATCAGCCCCAGCATTTT
NA TRBJ2-5 TRBV29-1 NA CSGQITQETQYF TGCAGCGGACAGATCACTCAAGAGACCCAGTACTTC
TRBD1 TRBJ2-7 TRBV30 NA CAWGKGRGLLTRRSYEQYF TGTGCCTGGGGGAAGGGCAGGGGGCTACTCACTCGACGCTCCTACGAGCAGTACTTC
NA TRBJ2-7 TRBV28 NA CASSPNYLSYEQYF TGTGCCAGCAGCCCCAACTACCTCTCCTACGAGCAGTACTTC
TRBD1 TRBJ1-1 TRBV7-9 NA CASSLFGTGGTEAFF TGTGCCAGCAGCCTTTTCGGGACAGGGGGGACTGAAGCTTTCTTT
TRBD1 TRBJ2-7 TRBV5-1 NA CASSLGQGIDYEQYF TGCGCCAGCAGCTTGGGACAGGGAATCGACTACGAGCAGTACTTC
NA TRBJ2-7 TRBV12-5 NA CASGPIRVDEQYF TGTGCTAGTGGTCCAATAAGGGTGGATGAGCAGTACTTC
NA TRBJ2-7 TRBV5-6 NA CASSGASRISYEQYF TGTGCCAGCAGCGGGGCCTCTCGGATCTCCTACGAGCAGTACTTC
TRBD1 TRBJ1-2 TRBV7-2 NA CASSSPQGNYGYTF TGTGCCAGCAGCTCCCCACAGGGGAACTATGGCTACACCTTC
NA TRBJ1-4 TRBV19 few CASSIDREEKLFF TGTGCCAGTAGTATAGACCGGGAGGAAAAACTGTTTTTT
NA TRBJ2-1 TRBV6-1 NA CASTAVGIAEQFF TGTGCCAGCACCGCGGTCGGGATTGCCGAGCAGTTCTTC
NA TRBJ1-5 TRBV7-3 NA CASSLYRPLTQHF TGTGCCAGCAGCTTATATCGACCACTGACCCAGCATTTT
NA TRBJ1-5 TRBV11-2 NA CASSLGQGINQPQHF TGTGCCAGCAGCTTAGGGCAGGGCATTAATCAGCCCCAGCATTTT
TRBD1 TRBJ2-7 TRBV18 NA CASSPPSAGGIYEQYF TGTGCCAGCTCACCACCAAGTGCAGGGGGTATCTACGAGCAGTACTTC
NA TRBJ1-4 TRBV13 NA CASSFTGDVATNEKLFF TGTGCCAGCAGTTTTACAGGAGACGTTGCAACTAATGAAAAACTGTTTTTT
NA TRBJ2-2 TRBV11-1 NA CASRPSRGTGELFF TGTGCCAGCAGGCCGTCTCGGGGCACCGGGGAGCTGTTTTTT
NA TRBJ2-5 TRBV2 NA CASSRDFEETQYF TGTGCCAGCAGTCGGGACTTCGAAGAGACCCAGTACTTC
TRBD1 TRBJ1-4 TRBV29-1 NA CSVTGTGGMTNEKLFF TGCAGCGTGACGGGGACAGGGGGCATGACTAATGAAAAACTGTTTTTT
TRBD1 TRBJ2-5 TRBV5-6 NA CASSLAGRGQETQYF TGTGCCAGCAGCTTGGCAGGCAGGGGGCAAGAGACCCAGTACTTC
NA TRBJ1-1 TRBV11-2 once CASSLSDRTNTEAFF TGTGCCAGCAGCTTATCAGACCGAACGAACACTGAAGCTTTCTTT
NA TRBJ1-6 TRBV5-6 NA CASSLNRLNSPLHF TGTGCCAGCAGCTTAAACCGCTTGAATTCACCCCTCCACTTT
TRBD2 TRBJ2-1 TRBV12-5 NA CASGLVLNQLAGPVGLISYNEQFF TGTGCTAGTGGTTTGGTACTCAACCAGCTAGCGGGCCCAGTTGGTCTTATCTCCTACAATGAGCAGTTCTTC
NA TRBJ2-7 TRBV13 NA CASSLNLFYEQYF TGTGCCAGCAGCTTAAATCTTTTCTACGAGCAGTACTTC
NA TRBJ2-2 TRBV2 NA CASSESTGNTGELFF TGTGCCAGCAGTGAATCTACAGGGAACACCGGGGAGCTGTTTTTT
NA TRBJ2-1 TRBV5-1 medium-sized CASSSRAELNNEQFF TGCGCCAGCAGCTCGAGGGCGGAACTCAACAATGAGCAGTTCTTC
NA TRBJ1-5 TRBV30 NA CAWSVAGGRQPQHF TGTGCCTGGAGTGTAGCGGGGGGGAGGCAGCCCCAGCATTTT
NA TRBJ2-1 TRBV14 NA CASSPAGAYNEQFF TGTGCCAGCAGCCCGGCGGGGGCTTACAATGAGCAGTTCTTC
TRBD1 TRBJ2-5 TRBV6-1 once CASNRGRAAETQYF TGTGCCAGCAATAGGGGGCGGGCGGCAGAGACCCAGTACTTC
NA TRBJ2-7 TRBV28 NA CASSYGLWYEQYF TGTGCCAGCAGTTACGGACTCTGGTACGAGCAGTACTTC